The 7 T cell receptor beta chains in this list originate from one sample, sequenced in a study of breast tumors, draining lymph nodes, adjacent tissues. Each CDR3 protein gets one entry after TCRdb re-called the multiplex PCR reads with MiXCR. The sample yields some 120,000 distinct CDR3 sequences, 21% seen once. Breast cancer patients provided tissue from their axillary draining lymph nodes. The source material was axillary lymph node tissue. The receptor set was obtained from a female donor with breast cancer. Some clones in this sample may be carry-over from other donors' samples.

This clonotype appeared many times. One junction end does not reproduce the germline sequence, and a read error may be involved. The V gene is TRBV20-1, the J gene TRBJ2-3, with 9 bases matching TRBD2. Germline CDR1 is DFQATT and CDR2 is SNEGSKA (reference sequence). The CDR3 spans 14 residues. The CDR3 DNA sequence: TGCAGTGTTAGAAGAGGGCGGGAGGGCCCTACGCAGTATTTT. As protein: CSVRRGREGPTQYF.

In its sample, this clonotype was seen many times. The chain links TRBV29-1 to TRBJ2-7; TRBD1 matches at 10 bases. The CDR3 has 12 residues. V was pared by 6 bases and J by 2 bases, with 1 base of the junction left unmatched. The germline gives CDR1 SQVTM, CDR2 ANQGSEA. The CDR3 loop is CSVGQGAYEQYF. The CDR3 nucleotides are TGCAGCGTAGGACAGGGGGCCTACGAGCAGTACTTC.

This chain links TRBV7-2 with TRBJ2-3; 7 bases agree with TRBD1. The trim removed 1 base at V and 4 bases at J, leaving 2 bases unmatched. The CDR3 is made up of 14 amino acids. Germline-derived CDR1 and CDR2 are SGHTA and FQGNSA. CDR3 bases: TGTGCCAGCAGCTTAGATCAGGGGGCAGATACGCAGTATTTT. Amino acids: CASSLDQGADTQYF.

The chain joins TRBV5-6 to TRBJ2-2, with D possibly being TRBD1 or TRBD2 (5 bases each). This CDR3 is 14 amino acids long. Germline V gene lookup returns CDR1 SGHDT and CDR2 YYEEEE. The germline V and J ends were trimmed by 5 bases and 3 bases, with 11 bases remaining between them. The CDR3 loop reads CASSWGLDTGELFF. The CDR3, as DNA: TGTGCCAGCAGTTGGGGGTTGGACACCGGGGAGCTGTTTTTT.

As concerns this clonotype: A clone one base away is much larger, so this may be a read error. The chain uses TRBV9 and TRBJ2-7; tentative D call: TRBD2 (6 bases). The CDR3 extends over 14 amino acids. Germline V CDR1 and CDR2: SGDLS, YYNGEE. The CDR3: CASTVSEGDYGCTF. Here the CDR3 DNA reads TGTGCCAGCACCGTCTCGGAGGGCGACTATGGCTGCACCTTC.

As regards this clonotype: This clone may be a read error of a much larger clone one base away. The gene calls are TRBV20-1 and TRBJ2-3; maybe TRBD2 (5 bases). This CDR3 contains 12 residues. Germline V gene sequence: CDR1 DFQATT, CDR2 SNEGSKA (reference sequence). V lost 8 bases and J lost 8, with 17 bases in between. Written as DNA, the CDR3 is TGCAGTACTGTCGGAGGCGCGGGTACGCAGTATTTT. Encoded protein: CSTVGGAGTQYF.

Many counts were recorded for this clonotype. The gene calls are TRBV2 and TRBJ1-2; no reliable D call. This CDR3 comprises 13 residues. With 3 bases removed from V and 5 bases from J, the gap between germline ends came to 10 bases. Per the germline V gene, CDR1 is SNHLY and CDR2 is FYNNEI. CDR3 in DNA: TGTGCCAGCAGTGAGGGCGGGCGATATGGCTACACCTTC. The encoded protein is CASSEGGRYGYTF.